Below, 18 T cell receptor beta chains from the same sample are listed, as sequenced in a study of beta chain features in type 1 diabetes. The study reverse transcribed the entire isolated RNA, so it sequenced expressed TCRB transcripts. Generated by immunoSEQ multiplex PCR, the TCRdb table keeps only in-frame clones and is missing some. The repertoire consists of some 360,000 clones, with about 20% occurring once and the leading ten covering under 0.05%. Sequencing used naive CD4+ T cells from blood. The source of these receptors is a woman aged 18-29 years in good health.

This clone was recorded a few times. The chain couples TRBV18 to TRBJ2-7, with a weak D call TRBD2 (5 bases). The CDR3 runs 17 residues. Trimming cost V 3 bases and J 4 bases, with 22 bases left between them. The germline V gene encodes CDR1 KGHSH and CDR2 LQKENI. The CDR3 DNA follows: TGTGCCAGCTCACCGACTCGGGGAGCGGAAAGAACATACGAGCAGTACTTC. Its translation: CASSPTRGAERTYEQYF.

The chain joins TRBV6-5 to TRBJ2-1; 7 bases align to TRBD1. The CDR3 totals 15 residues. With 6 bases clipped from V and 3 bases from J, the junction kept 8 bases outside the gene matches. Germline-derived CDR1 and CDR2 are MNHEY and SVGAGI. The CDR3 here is CASSRKGAGYNEQFF. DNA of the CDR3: TGTGCCAGCAGCAGAAAGGGGGCTGGCTACAATGAGCAGTTCTTC.

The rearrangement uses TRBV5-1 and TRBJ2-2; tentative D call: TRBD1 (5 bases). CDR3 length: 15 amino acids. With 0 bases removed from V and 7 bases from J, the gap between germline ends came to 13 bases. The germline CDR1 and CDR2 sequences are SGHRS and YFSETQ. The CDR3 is CASSLGGFSDGELFF. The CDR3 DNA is TGCGCCAGCAGCTTGGGGGGCTTCTCGGACGGGGAGCTGTTTTTT.

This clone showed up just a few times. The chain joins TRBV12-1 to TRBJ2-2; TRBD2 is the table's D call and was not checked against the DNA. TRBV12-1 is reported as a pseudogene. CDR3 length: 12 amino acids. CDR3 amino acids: CASSPSPGELFF. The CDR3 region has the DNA TGTGCCAGCAGCCCCTCCCCCGGGGAGCTGTTTTTT.

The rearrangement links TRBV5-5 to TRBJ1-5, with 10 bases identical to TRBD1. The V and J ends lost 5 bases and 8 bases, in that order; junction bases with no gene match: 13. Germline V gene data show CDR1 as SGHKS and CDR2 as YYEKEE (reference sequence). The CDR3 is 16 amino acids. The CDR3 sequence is CASRKGQGSLFEPQHF. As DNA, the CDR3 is TGTGCCAGCAGAAAGGGACAGGGGTCTCTTTTTGAGCCCCAGCATTTT.

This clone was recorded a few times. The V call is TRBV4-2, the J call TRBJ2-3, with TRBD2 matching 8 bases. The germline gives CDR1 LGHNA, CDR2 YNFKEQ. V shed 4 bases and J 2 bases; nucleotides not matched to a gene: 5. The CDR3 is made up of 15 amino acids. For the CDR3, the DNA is TGTGCCAGCAGCCTACTAGCGGTCTTCACAGATACGCAGTATTTT. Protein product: CASSLLAVFTDTQYF.

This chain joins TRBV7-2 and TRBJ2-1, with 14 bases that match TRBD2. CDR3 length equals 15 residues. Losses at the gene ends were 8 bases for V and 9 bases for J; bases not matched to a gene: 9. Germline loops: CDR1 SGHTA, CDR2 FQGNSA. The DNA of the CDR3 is TGTGCCAGCTCCACCGGGACTAGCGGGAGCCGTGAGCAGTTCTTC. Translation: CASSTGTSGSREQFF. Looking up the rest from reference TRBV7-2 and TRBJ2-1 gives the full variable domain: GAGVSQSPSNKVTEKGKDVELRCDPISGHTALYWYRQSLGQGLEFLIYFQGNSAPDKSGLPSDRFSAERTGGSVSTLTIQRTQQEDSAVYLCASSTGTSGSREQFFGPGTRLTVL.

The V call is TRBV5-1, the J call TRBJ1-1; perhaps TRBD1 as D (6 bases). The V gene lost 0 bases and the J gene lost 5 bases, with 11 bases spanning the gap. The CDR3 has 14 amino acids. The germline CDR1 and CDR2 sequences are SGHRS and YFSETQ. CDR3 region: CASSLDRVLTEAFF. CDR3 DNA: TGCGCCAGCAGCTTGGACAGGGTGTTAACTGAAGCTTTCTTT.

The CDR3 sequence is CASSNQGYEQYF. CDR3 bases: TGTGCCAGTAGTAACCAGGGCTACGAGCAGTACTTC. The rearrangement links TRBV19 to TRBJ2-7; a weak D match, TRBD1 (5 bases). The ends were cut back, 4 bases at V and 3 bases at J, with 7 bases in the middle. Germline V gives CDR1 LNHDA, CDR2 SQIVND (reference sequence). This CDR3 contains 12 residues.

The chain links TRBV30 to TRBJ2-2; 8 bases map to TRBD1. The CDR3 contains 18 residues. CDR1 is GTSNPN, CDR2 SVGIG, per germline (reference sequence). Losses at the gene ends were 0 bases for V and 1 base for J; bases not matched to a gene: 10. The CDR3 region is CAWSVRVWGTGNTGELFF. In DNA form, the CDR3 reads TGTGCCTGGAGTGTCAGGGTTTGGGGGACAGGGAACACCGGGGAGCTGTTTTTT. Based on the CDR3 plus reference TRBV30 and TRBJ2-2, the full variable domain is SQTIHQWPATLVQPVGSPLSLECTVEGTSNPNLYWYRQAAGRGLQLLFYSVGIGQISSEVPQNLSASRPQDRQFILSSKKLLLSDSGFYLCAWSVRVWGTGNTGELFFGEGSRLTVL.

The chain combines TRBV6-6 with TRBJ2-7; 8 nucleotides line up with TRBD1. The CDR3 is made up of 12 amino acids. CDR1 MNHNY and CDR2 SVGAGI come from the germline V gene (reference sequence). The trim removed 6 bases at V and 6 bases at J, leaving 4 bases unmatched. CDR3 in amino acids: CASSDRGGEQYF. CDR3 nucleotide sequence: TGTGCCAGCAGCGACAGGGGCGGCGAGCAGTACTTC.

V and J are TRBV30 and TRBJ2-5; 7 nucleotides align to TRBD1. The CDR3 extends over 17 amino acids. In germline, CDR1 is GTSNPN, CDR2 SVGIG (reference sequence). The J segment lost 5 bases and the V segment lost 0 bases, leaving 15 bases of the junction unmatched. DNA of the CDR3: TGTGCCTGGAGTGTCAGGCCGACAGGGACCGCCACCGAGACCCAGTACTTC. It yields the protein CAWSVRPTGTATETQYF.

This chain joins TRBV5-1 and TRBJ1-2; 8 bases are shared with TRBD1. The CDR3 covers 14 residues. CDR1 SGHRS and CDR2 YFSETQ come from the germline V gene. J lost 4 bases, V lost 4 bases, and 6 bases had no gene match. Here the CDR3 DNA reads TGCGCCAGCAGCGTGACAGGGGAGGGCTATGGCTACACCTTC. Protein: CASSVTGEGYGYTF.

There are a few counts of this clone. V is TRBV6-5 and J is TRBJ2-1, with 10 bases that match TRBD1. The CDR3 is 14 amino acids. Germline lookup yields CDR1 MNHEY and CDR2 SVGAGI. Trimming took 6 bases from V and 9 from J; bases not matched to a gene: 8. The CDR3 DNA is TGTGCCAGCAGGACGGGACAGGGGAGCGGTGAGCAGTTCTTC. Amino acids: CASRTGQGSGEQFF.

In DNA, the CDR3 is TGTGCCAGCAGCCAAGAAGGTAGTGGACTAGCGGTACCTAATGAGCAGTTCTTC. Encoded protein: CASSQEGSGLAVPNEQFF. This chain uses TRBV4-2 with TRBJ2-1, with TRBD2 identical over 10 bases. CDR1 and CDR2 (germline): LGHNA, YNFKEQ. V lost 0 bases, J lost 7 bases, and 12 bases stayed unmatched. The CDR3 sequence is 18 residues long.

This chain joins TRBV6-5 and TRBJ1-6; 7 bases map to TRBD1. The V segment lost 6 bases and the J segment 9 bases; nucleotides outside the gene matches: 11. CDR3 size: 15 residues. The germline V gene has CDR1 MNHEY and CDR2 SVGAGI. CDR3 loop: CASREGQLTSSPLHF. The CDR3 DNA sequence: TGTGCCAGCAGAGAGGGACAGTTAACGAGTTCACCCCTCCACTTT.

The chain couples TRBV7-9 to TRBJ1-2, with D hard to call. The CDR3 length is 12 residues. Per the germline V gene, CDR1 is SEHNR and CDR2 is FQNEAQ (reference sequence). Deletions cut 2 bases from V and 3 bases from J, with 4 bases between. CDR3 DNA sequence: TGTGCCAGCAGCTTACAGTACTATGGCTACACCTTC. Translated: CASSLQYYGYTF.

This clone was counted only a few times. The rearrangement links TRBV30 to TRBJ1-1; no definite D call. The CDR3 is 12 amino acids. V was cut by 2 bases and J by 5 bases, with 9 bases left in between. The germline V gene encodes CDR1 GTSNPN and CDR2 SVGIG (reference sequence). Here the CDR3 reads CAWSKGGTEAFF. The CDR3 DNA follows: TGTGCCTGGAGTAAGGGCGGGACTGAAGCTTTCTTT. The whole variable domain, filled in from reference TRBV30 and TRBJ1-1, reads SQTIHQWPATLVQPVGSPLSLECTVEGTSNPNLYWYRQAAGRGLQLLFYSVGIGQISSEVPQNLSASRPQDRQFILSSKKLLLSDSGFYLCAWSKGGTEAFFGQGTRLTVV.